Following are 9 T cell receptor beta chains from one sample sequenced in a study of cytomegalovirus exposure and HLA in healthy donors. PCR involved 60 Vbeta and 13 Jbeta primers. The data were produced by immunoSEQ multiplex PCR, yet TCRdb's version contains in-frame clones alone and is incomplete. The sample yields about 160,000 clones, 70% to 85% seen once. The specimen sequenced was PBMCs. These receptor sequences come from a man aged 40-50 years in good health and CMV-seronegative.

This clone turned up a few times. The chain has TRBV5-4 and TRBJ2-1; weak D call: TRBD1 (6 bases). Germline V gives CDR1 SGHNT, CDR2 YYREEE (reference sequence). V was trimmed by 3 bases and J by 1 base, leaving 14 bases between them. The CDR3 is 16 residues long. This CDR3 reads CASSWGRPSSYNEQFF. The CDR3 coding sequence is TGTGCCAGCAGCTGGGGGCGGCCCTCATCCTACAATGAGCAGTTCTTC.

This chain uses TRBV10-3 with TRBJ2-3, with 9 bases identical to TRBD2. Germline V CDR1 and CDR2: ENHRY, SYGVKD. The V segment lost 6 bases and the J segment 0 bases; nucleotides outside the gene matches: 7. This CDR3 is 16 amino acids long. The CDR3 bases are TGTGCCATCAGCGCTAGTAGCGGGGGAAGCACAGATACGCAGTATTTT. This codes for CAISASSGGSTDTQYF.

The rearrangement links TRBV6-1 to TRBJ2-1; 10 bases are shared with TRBD1. After removal of 3 bases from V and 1 base from J, the junction contained 9 bases not matched to a gene. CDR3 length: 18 residues. Germline-derived CDR1 and CDR2 are MNHNS and SASEGT. CDR3 in amino acids: CASSERQGAGESYNEQFF. The CDR3 DNA reads as TGTGCCAGCAGTGAGAGACAGGGGGCGGGTGAATCCTACAATGAGCAGTTCTTC.

The V gene is TRBV28, the J gene TRBJ2-1, with unresolved D. This CDR3 has 13 amino acids. V was shortened by 8 bases and J by 2 bases, with 10 bases between the two germline ends. Germline loops: CDR1 MDHEN, CDR2 SYDVKM. The CDR3 spells CASLRAAYNEQFF. The CDR3, as DNA: TGTGCCAGCCTACGTGCCGCCTACAATGAGCAGTTCTTC.

The chain employs TRBV5-8 and TRBJ2-6; 8 bases line up with TRBD1. Per the germline V gene, CDR1 is SGHTS and CDR2 is YDEGEE. The CDR3 contains 17 residues. V shed 2 bases and J 0 bases; nucleotides not matched to a gene: 4. As DNA, the CDR3 is TGTGCCAGCAGCTTCCGACAGGGGCTCTCTGGGGCCAACGTCCTGACTTTC. Translation: CASSFRQGLSGANVLTF.

The chain employs TRBV10-3 and TRBJ1-5, with D possibly being TRBD1 (6 bases). Trimming cost V 7 bases and J 8 bases, with 15 bases left between them. The CDR3 has 13 amino acids. CDR1 is ENHRY, CDR2 SYGVKD, per germline. The DNA of the CDR3 is TGTGCCATCAAAGGGGGAGGGGGTGAGCCCCAGCATTTT. Translation gives CAIKGGGGEPQHF.

The table lists this clone with a few counts. The chain links TRBV2 to TRBJ2-6, with TRBD2 as a possible D gene (6 bases). There are 15 residues in the CDR3. V lost 7 bases to trimming and J lost 4 bases, with 14 bases between them. Germline V lookup: CDR1 SNHLY, CDR2 FYNNEI. CDR3 sequence (DNA): TGTGCCAGCACTGCCGGAGGGTCCGGGGCCAACGTCCTGACTTTC. It yields the protein CASTAGGSGANVLTF.

V is TRBV5-5 and J is TRBJ1-1; D gene ambiguous. Germline CDR1 reads SGHKS; CDR2 reads YYEKEE (reference sequence). V was trimmed by 0 bases and J by 1 base, leaving 10 bases between them. CDR3 size: 15 residues. The CDR3 loop is CASSLERVPNTEAFF. In DNA form, the CDR3 reads TGTGCCAGCAGCTTGGAACGAGTGCCGAACACTGAAGCTTTCTTT. Using reference TRBV5-5 and TRBJ1-1 for the parts outside the CDR3, the full variable domain is DAGVTQSPTHLIKTRGQQVTLRCSPISGHKSVSWYQQVLGQGPQFIFQYYEKEERGRGNFPDRFSARQFPNYSSELNVNALLLGDSALYLCASSLERVPNTEAFFGQGTRLTVV.

This clone has a handful of counts. The rearrangement uses TRBV5-1 and TRBJ1-4; tentative D call: TRBD1 (6 bases). The CDR3 is 14 residues long. Trimming removed 1 base from V and 5 bases from J, with 9 bases in between. Per germline, CDR1 SGHRS and CDR2 YFSETQ. CDR3 nucleotides: TGCGCCAGCAGCTTGCCAGGGGCGAATGAAAAACTGTTTTTT. It is translated as CASSLPGANEKLFF.